These 31 T cell receptor beta chains were all obtained from the same sample, sequenced in a study of technical replicates of blood from a few donors. This table comes from immunoSEQ multiplex PCR, and its TCRdb copy is limited to in-frame clones, with some not included. The table includes about 73,000 clones, roughly 93% detected once. The material sequenced was T cells isolated from PBMCs. All receptors derive from a human donor in good health.

This chain connects TRBV4-1 to TRBJ1-1; D perhaps matches TRBD1 (6 bases). The germline V and J ends were trimmed by 0 bases and 4 bases, with 12 bases remaining between them. The germline CDR1 and CDR2 sequences are MGHRA and YSYEKL. The CDR3 runs to 15 residues. CDR3 sequence: CASSQDVGAGTEAFF. DNA for the CDR3: TGCGCCAGCAGCCAAGACGTGGGGGCTGGCACTGAAGCTTTCTTT.

V usage is TRBV5-8 and J usage is TRBJ1-5, with D perhaps TRBD1 (5 bases). The CDR3 is 15 residues long. From germline, CDR1 is SGHTS and CDR2 YDEGEE. The V end was cut by 0 bases, the J end by 4 bases, with 11 bases between. The CDR3 nucleotides read TGTGCCAGCAGCTTGGTTGACAGAAAGAATCAGCCCCAGCATTTT. Translated: CASSLVDRKNQPQHF.

CDR3 coding DNA: TGCGCCAGCAGCGCCCCACAGGGCTCGGAGACCCAGTACTTC. Translation gives CASSAPQGSETQYF. The chain recombines TRBV5-1 with TRBJ2-5; a weak D match, TRBD1 (6 bases). The CDR3 runs to 14 residues. Germline CDR1 and CDR2: SGHRS and YFSETQ. V was cut by 4 bases and J by 5 bases, with 15 bases left in between. The whole variable domain, remainder taken from reference TRBV5-1 and TRBJ2-5, is KAGVTQTPRYLIKTRGQQVTLSCSPISGHRSVSWYQQTPGQGLQFLFEYFSETQRNKGNFPGRFSGRQFSNSRSEMNVSTLELGDSALYLCASSAPQGSETQYFGPGTRLLVL.

This sequence joins TRBV6-1 and TRBJ2-7, with TRBD2 identical over 7 bases. The CDR3 consists of 13 residues. Germline lookup yields CDR1 MNHNS and CDR2 SASEGT. Germline trimming cut 8 bases from V and 2 bases from J; bases unmatched to any gene: 6. DNA for the CDR3: TGTGCCAGCCTGAGCGGGGCCGCCTACGAGCAGTACTTC. Amino acids: CASLSGAAYEQYF.

V usage is TRBV7-9 and J usage is TRBJ2-7; 10 bases are a match to TRBD2. The CDR3 covers 15 residues. J lost 4 bases, V lost 4 bases, and 7 bases had no gene match. Looked up from germline, CDR1 is SEHNR and CDR2 is FQNEAQ (reference sequence). DNA for the CDR3: TGTGCCAGCAGCTCCTCTAGCGGGAGTGAGTACGAGCAGTACTTC. It is translated as CASSSSSGSEYEQYF.

This chain uses TRBV4-1 with TRBJ2-1, with a possible D match to TRBD2 (7 bases). This CDR3 region has 17 residues. The germline V and J ends were trimmed by 3 bases and 7 bases, with 22 bases remaining between them. Per germline, CDR1 MGHRA and CDR2 YSYEKL. CDR3 in DNA: TGCGCCAGCAGCCATCCTAGTGGGGGGGCCCCTCAGAATGAGCAGTTCTTC. It encodes CASSHPSGGAPQNEQFF.

The chain has TRBV11-2 and TRBJ2-1; TRBD1 aligns across 8 bases. The CDR3 totals 17 residues. J lost 4 bases, V lost 0 bases, and 8 bases had no gene match. Germline-derived CDR1 and CDR2 are SGHAT and FQNNGV. CDR3 DNA: TGTGCCAGCAGCTTAGATCTCCCGGGACAGGTATACAATGAGCAGTTCTTC. It is translated as CASSLDLPGQVYNEQFF.

This clone was detected only once. The chain employs TRBV6-1 and TRBJ1-4; D uncertain. Germline V gene sequence: CDR1 MNHNS, CDR2 SASEGT. The V and J ends lost 2 bases and 5 bases respectively, with 15 bases between them. CDR3 length: 16 residues. Here the CDR3 reads CASSEIEGSANEKLFF. As DNA, the CDR3 is TGTGCCAGCAGTGAAATAGAGGGCAGCGCCAATGAAAAACTGTTTTTT.

The chain carries TRBV7-3 and TRBJ2-3; possibly TRBD1 for D (5 bases). Trimming stripped 2 bases from V and 3 bases from J, with 12 bases between. The CDR3 has 15 amino acids. Per germline, CDR1 SGHTA and CDR2 FQGTGA. For the CDR3, the DNA is TGTGCCAGCAGCTTACAGGGTGGGTCAACAGATACGCAGTATTTT. The encoded protein is CASSLQGGSTDTQYF.

The genes are TRBV18 and TRBJ1-3, with D unresolved. Trimming removed 6 bases at V and 1 base at J, with 13 bases between. The CDR3 is 15 amino acids. Germline CDR1 and CDR2: KGHSH and LQKENI. The CDR3 spells CASSALTESGNTIYF. CDR3 nucleotide sequence: TGTGCCAGCTCGGCCCTCACAGAATCTGGAAACACCATATATTTT. The whole variable domain, remainder taken from reference TRBV18 and TRBJ1-3, is NAGVMQNPRHLVRRRGQEARLRCSPMKGHSHVYWYRQLPEEGLKFMVYLQKENIIDESGMPKERFSAEFPKEGPSILRIQQVVRGDSAAYFCASSALTESGNTIYFGEGSWLTVV.

This clone was detected once. The chain uses TRBV5-1 and TRBJ1-6; D gene unclear. The V end was cut by 4 bases, the J end by 10 bases, with 18 bases between. CDR1 is SGHRS, CDR2 YFSETQ, per germline. CDR3 length: 15 amino acids. The CDR3 nucleotides are TGCGCCAGCAGCGTGGGTCAGGCCGTCGCGTCACCCCTCCACTTT. Encoded protein: CASSVGQAVASPLHF.

The V gene is TRBV5-1, the J gene TRBJ2-2; TRBD2 aligns across 7 bases. This CDR3 comprises 16 residues. Trimming removed 2 bases from V and 0 bases from J; junction bases left unmatched: 4. Germline V CDR1 and CDR2: SGHRS, YFSETQ. CDR3 amino acids: CASSFTSAANTGELFF. The CDR3 DNA follows: TGCGCCAGCAGCTTCACTAGCGCGGCGAACACCGGGGAGCTGTTTTTT.

The chain has TRBV2 and TRBJ2-7; D ambiguous. The CDR3 length is 12 residues. CDR1 is SNHLY and CDR2 is FYNNEI in the germline V gene. V dropped 4 bases and J dropped 2 bases, with 6 bases sitting between them. The CDR3 loop reads CASSAQTYEQYF. The CDR3 bases are TGTGCCAGCAGTGCACAGACCTACGAGCAGTACTTC. Full variable domain (remainder filled in from reference TRBV2 and TRBJ2-7): EPEVTQTPSHQVTQMGQEVILRCVPISNHLYFYWYRQILGQKVEFLVSFYNNEISEKSEIFDDQFSVERPDGSNFTLKIRSTKLEDSAMYFCASSAQTYEQYFGPGTRLTVT.

The J gene is TRBJ1-2, the V gene TRBV18; D gene unclear. Deletions cut 2 bases from V and 3 bases from J, with 7 bases between. There are 13 residues in the CDR3. Per germline, CDR1 KGHSH and CDR2 LQKENI. The CDR3 loop is CASSPESHYGYTF. CDR3 bases: TGTGCCAGCTCACCAGAGAGTCACTATGGCTACACCTTC.

The chain joins TRBV28 to TRBJ2-5, with 14 bases aligning to TRBD2. V trimming: 4 bases; J trimming: 5 bases; junction bases outside the gene matches: 9. CDR3 length: 17 residues. Germline V gene lookup returns CDR1 MDHEN and CDR2 SYDVKM. Written as DNA, the CDR3 is TGTGCCAGCAGTTGGGACGGGACTAGCGGGAGTAGGGAGACCCAGTACTTC. Translating it yields CASSWDGTSGSRETQYF.

V is TRBV29-1 and J is TRBJ1-3, with TRBD1 as a possible D gene (5 bases). Deletions cut 6 bases from V and 0 bases from J, with 12 bases between. In germline, CDR1 is SQVTM, CDR2 ANQGSEA. The CDR3 has 14 residues. The CDR3 nucleotides are TGCAGCGTGGCGGGACTCCACTCTGGAAACACCATATATTTT. Its protein is CSVAGLHSGNTIYF.

V gene TRBV7-9 combines with J gene TRBJ1-4; a weak D match, TRBD1 (6 bases). This CDR3 has 15 residues. The V gene's germline CDR1 is SEHNR and CDR2 FQNEAQ (reference sequence). V shed 8 bases and J shed 5 bases, with 18 bases lying between them. The DNA of the CDR3 is TGTGCCAGCCGCTCTGCCGGGGGGCTAAATGAAAAACTGTTTTTT. The encoded protein is CASRSAGGLNEKLFF.

The rearrangement joins TRBV6-5 to TRBJ2-7, with a possible D match to TRBD1 (6 bases). V lost 6 bases and J 4 bases, leaving 13 bases between the germline ends. The CDR3 spans 13 residues. Germline V gene lookup returns CDR1 MNHEY and CDR2 SVGAGI. CDR3 nucleotides: TGTGCCAGCAGGATCGGACAGAAATACGAGCAGTACTTC. Translating gives CASRIGQKYEQYF.

V is TRBV10-2 and J is TRBJ1-5; 8 bases agree with TRBD1. The V gene's germline CDR1 is WSHSY and CDR2 SAAADI. CDR3 length: 15 amino acids. V lost 6 bases and J lost 4; bases outside the gene matches: 8. The chain's CDR3 is CASRSTGTGNQPQHF. CDR3 nucleotides: TGCGCCAGCAGATCCACCGGGACAGGTAATCAGCCCCAGCATTTT.

The chain employs TRBV4-1 and TRBJ2-7, with 8 positions matching TRBD2. CDR1 is MGHRA and CDR2 is YSYEKL in the germline V gene. After removal of 5 bases from V and 4 bases from J, the junction contained 4 bases not matched to a gene. This CDR3 is 13 amino acids long. The CDR3 is CASSGPSGYEQYF. The CDR3 nucleotides are TGCGCCAGCAGCGGGCCTAGCGGGTACGAGCAGTACTTC.

The chain carries TRBV7-9 and TRBJ1-5, with 10 bases lining up with TRBD1. J gave up 6 bases and V 5 bases, and 7 bases lay outside the gene matches. The CDR3 sequence is 15 residues long. The germline V gene encodes CDR1 SEHNR and CDR2 FQNEAQ (reference sequence). The CDR3 bases are TGTGCCAGCAGCCTCGGGACAGGGGACGGTCAGCCCCAGCATTTT. It encodes CASSLGTGDGQPQHF.

The chain couples TRBV5-1 to TRBJ2-5, with 7 bases that match TRBD2. This CDR3 comprises 14 residues. CDR1 is SGHRS, CDR2 YFSETQ, per germline. The ends lost 4 bases at V and 4 bases at J; junction bases unmatched: 7. CDR3 nucleotide sequence: TGCGCCAGCAGCCCATCAAGCGGGACAGAGACCCAGTACTTC. Protein sequence: CASSPSSGTETQYF. The full variable domain, with the rest looked up from reference TRBV5-1 and TRBJ2-5, is KAGVTQTPRYLIKTRGQQVTLSCSPISGHRSVSWYQQTPGQGLQFLFEYFSETQRNKGNFPGRFSGRQFSNSRSEMNVSTLELGDSALYLCASSPSSGTETQYFGPGTRLLVL.

This chain uses TRBV6-4 with TRBJ2-1; 11 bases are a match to TRBD1. Looked up from germline, CDR1 is MRHNA and CDR2 is SNTAGT. V lost 2 bases to trimming and J lost 7 bases; unmatched junction nucleotides: 4. The CDR3 spans 15 residues. CDR3 amino acids: CASSDRTGGENEQFF. DNA of the CDR3: TGTGCCAGCAGTGACAGGACAGGGGGCGAGAATGAGCAGTTCTTC.

CDR3 sequence: CASSLPDLRAGPYNEQFF. CDR3 in DNA: TGTGCCAGCAGTCTACCCGACCTTCGAGCGGGGCCCTACAATGAGCAGTTCTTC. V gene TRBV28 combines with J gene TRBJ2-1; 7 positions match TRBD2. The CDR3 contains 18 residues. J lost 2 bases, V lost 5 bases, and 15 bases had no gene match. The V gene's germline CDR1 is MDHEN and CDR2 SYDVKM.

The rearrangement links TRBV27 to TRBJ1-1, with D maybe TRBD1 (5 bases). Germline V gene sequence: CDR1 MNHEY, CDR2 SMNVEV (reference sequence). V was trimmed by 7 bases and J by 4 bases, leaving 13 bases between them. This CDR3 contains 13 residues. CDR3 coding DNA: TGTGCCAGCAATCTGGGACTTGGCACTGAAGCTTTCTTT. This encodes CASNLGLGTEAFF.

The chain combines TRBV19 with TRBJ1-4, with D hard to call. Trimming took off 6 bases at V and 8 bases at J, with 13 bases between the two ends. Germline CDR1 LNHDA, CDR2 SQIVND (reference sequence). The CDR3 runs 13 residues. The DNA for the CDR3 is TGTGCCAGTAGGGAGACGGCTGACGAAAAACTGTTTTTT. Its protein is CASRETADEKLFF.

V usage is TRBV5-1 and J usage is TRBJ2-5; D perhaps matches TRBD2 (6 bases). CDR3 length: 16 amino acids. In germline, CDR1 is SGHRS, CDR2 YFSETQ. The V end was cut by 4 bases, the J end by 4 bases, with 20 bases between. The CDR3 DNA reads TGCGCCAGCAGCAGAACTTCGCGGGGAGCGGGAGAGACCCAGTACTTC. Translating it yields CASSRTSRGAGETQYF.

This chain uses TRBV6-5 with TRBJ1-1; 8 nucleotides line up with TRBD1. Trimming cost V 5 bases and J 4 bases; bases outside gene matches: 9. CDR1 MNHEY and CDR2 SVGAGI come from the germline V gene. This CDR3 has 15 amino acids. The CDR3 protein is CASSQNTGQVTEAFF. The CDR3, as DNA: TGTGCCAGCAGTCAGAATACGGGACAGGTCACTGAAGCTTTCTTT.

The gene calls are TRBV6-1 and TRBJ1-5, with 10 bases matching TRBD1. The CDR3 totals 16 residues. The germline CDR1 and CDR2 sequences are MNHNS and SASEGT. The J segment lost 2 bases and the V segment lost 0 bases, leaving 1 base of the junction unmatched. CDR3 sequence reads: CASSEAGTGGNQPQHF. In DNA, the CDR3 is TGTGCCAGCAGTGAAGCAGGGACAGGGGGCAATCAGCCCCAGCATTTT.

This chain connects TRBV13 to TRBJ1-1; TRBD1 might be the D (5 bases). The CDR3 consists of 14 residues. Per germline, CDR1 PRHDT and CDR2 FYEKMQ (reference sequence). V gave up 7 bases and J gave up 3 bases, with 15 bases separating them. The DNA of the CDR3 is TGTGCCAGCAACTTTGGGGGAGGAGACACTGAAGCTTTCTTT. This codes for CASNFGGGDTEAFF. The full variable domain, with the rest looked up from reference TRBV13 and TRBJ1-1, is AAGVIQSPRHLIKEKRETATLKCYPIPRHDTVYWYQQGPGQDPQFLISFYEKMQSDKGSIPDRFSAQQFSDYHSELNMSSLELGDSALYFCASNFGGGDTEAFFGQGTRLTVV.

The CDR3 sequence: CAISQGAGTEAFF. CDR3 in DNA: TGTGCCATCAGTCAGGGGGCTGGCACTGAAGCTTTCTTT. This sequence joins TRBV10-3 and TRBJ1-1; 8 positions agree with TRBD1. This CDR3 spans 13 amino acids. Trimming at V came to 5 bases and at J to 4 bases, leaving 3 bases not matched to a gene. Germline assignment: CDR1 ENHRY and CDR2 SYGVKD.